This T cell receptor (beta chain) emerged from a study of T cell responses to AZD1222 COVID-19 vaccine. Study-wide background: Recipients boosted at about 4 weeks or about 12 weeks are pooled. General study points: Once two AZD1222 doses were given, Spike-specific TCR breadth and depth went up. All repertoire sampling was performed exclusively after the peak T cell response. CD4 TCRs covered the whole spike, strongest at regions 160-218 and 743-854.

Repertoires were generated with immunoSEQ multiplex PCR, while TCRdb's copy carries only in-frame clones and drops some. The data hold 150,000 or so clones, with 90% observed a single time. Notes on this clone: Antigen: not known.

CDR3 size: 14 residues. The germline V gene encodes CDR1 SGHVS and CDR2 FNYEAQ. Trimming removed 5 bases from V and 8 bases from J, with 13 bases in between. Here the sequenced sample was peripheral blood, taken on day 0 of AZD1222 vaccination. The chain combines TRBV7-6 with TRBJ1-6; D is unresolved. The TCR originated in an adult in good health. The CDR3 nucleotides read TGTGCCAGCAGCGCGGTGGCAGCAGATTCACCCCTCCACTTT. Translation: CASSAVAADSPLHF.